This T cell receptor (beta chain) was obtained from a study of T cells in Graves' hyperthyroidism and ophthalmopathy (dated 2019 in TCRdb). Background on the whole study: Peripheral blood was collected at initial diagnosis, before any treatment. Thyroid tissue and blood T-cell repertoires from six Graves' hyperthyroidism patients were also compared in the study. The paper reports TCR Vbeta CDR3 sequencing of some 140 peripheral blood samples: under 45 ophthalmopathy, some 80 hyperthyroidism and around 17 progressor patients. To identify TCR V-J signatures that set the groups apart, the researchers used a discovery cohort of 100 patients, made up of roughly 40 with Graves' ophthalmopathy and around 58 with stable Graves' hyperthyroidism. The roughly 91 discovery patients were randomly split 7:3 into training and test sets. Prospective prediction of ophthalmopathy was tested in an independent validation cohort consisting of roughly 19 hyperthyroidism patients and approximately 16 patients who later progressed to ophthalmopathy. After blood sampling, hyperthyroidism patients were treated with methimazole at a starting dose of 30 mg daily, and ophthalmopathy patients were treated with high-dose intravenous methylprednisolone. What the work shows at the level of the full study, not this receptor alone: In cross-validation, a model built on a 13 V-J signature told ophthalmopathy apart from stable hyperthyroidism with roughly 87% sensitivity and about 81% specificity, and in testing the same model reached 80%/75%. Sample size was not statistically predetermined, and blinding of investigators to group allocation was not performed. In validation, the model predicted progression to ophthalmopathy with roughly 66% sensitivity and 72% to 85% specificity, a median of about six months before onset. Blood samples also contained most of the expanded thyroid clonotypes (frequency above 0.001), which suggests that blood repertoires may reflect thyroid immune responses.

TCR beta CDR3 regions were amplified from RNA transcripts. For the first round of RT-PCR on the TCR CDR3, the HTBI primer set was used together with the Qiagen OneStep RT-PCR kit. Libraries were constructed in a second round of multiplex PCR, after which size selection and purification were performed. The libraries were sequenced on an Illumina HiSeq2000 using paired-end 100 bp reads. Per the authors' processing: SOAPnuke was used to process the raw data, throwing out any read that contained adapters or uncalled bases, had a mean Phred below 15, or lacked an exact constant-primer or identifier match. COPE v1.2.5 was used to merge high-quality paired reads, and clonotypes were defined as unique nucleotide sequences. Clonotypes were aligned to IMGT TRBV, TRBD and TRBJ reference segments using MiTCR v1.1. Only V-J combinations with frequency above 0.0001, covering about 99% of repertoires, were analysed. A TCS score was defined as the ratio between F50 (clonal expansion) and ExV (chaos), using BLOSUM62-based TCRdist between CDR3 peptides within each V-J. Welch's t-statistics and random forest reduced just over 500 V-J features to 13, which were used in a naive Bayes classifier (R e1071). TCRdb reprocessed the public reads (quality trimming at Q25 with fastp, clone calling with MiXCR) and kept in-frame beta chains. Rows with one shared CDR3 protein collapse into an entry with the most common genes and DNA. The V and J calls shown here were made by TCRdb, not taken from the authors' results. The sample records fewer than 450,000 distinct CDR3 sequences, nearly 15% of which are singletons. Jointly, the top ten make up roughly 20% of the sample.

Ophthalmopathy patients had moderately to severely active disease, with a Clinical Activity Score of 3 or more, a NOSPECS grade of 4 or more, and a disease duration of less than 3 months. Any patient with an uncontrolled infection, another autoimmune disease, pregnancy or lactation was excluded. Diagnoses relied on clinical symptoms, serum thyroxine and TRAb, thyroid ultrasound and orbital computed tomography. PBMCs were separated from roughly 9.3 ml of fresh peripheral blood using Ficoll-Paque density gradient centrifugation. Total RNA was extracted with Trizol reagent, and quality was checked on an Agilent 2100 Bioanalyzer. This clonotype was detected many times. What this receptor recognizes is not known. There are no base qualities to consult, and no much larger clone falls within one base. The CDR3 runs 15 residues from the cysteine to the phenylalanine. CDR3 DNA only is kept here, 45 bases in frame from base 1. For CDR1 and CDR2, the germline V gene lists SNHLY and FYNNEI. V is clipped by 3 bases and J by 0 bases, and the sequence between their germline boundaries is 8 bases long.

Sequenced material: blood. The TCR comes from a woman in her fifties or sixties with Graves' ophthalmopathy. The chain is encoded by TRBV2 joined to TRBJ2-2; no D gene is confidently identified. CDR3 sequence: CASSDWATNTGELFF. The base sequence is TGTGCCAGCAGTGATTGGGCGACGAACACCGGGGAGCTGTTTTTT.